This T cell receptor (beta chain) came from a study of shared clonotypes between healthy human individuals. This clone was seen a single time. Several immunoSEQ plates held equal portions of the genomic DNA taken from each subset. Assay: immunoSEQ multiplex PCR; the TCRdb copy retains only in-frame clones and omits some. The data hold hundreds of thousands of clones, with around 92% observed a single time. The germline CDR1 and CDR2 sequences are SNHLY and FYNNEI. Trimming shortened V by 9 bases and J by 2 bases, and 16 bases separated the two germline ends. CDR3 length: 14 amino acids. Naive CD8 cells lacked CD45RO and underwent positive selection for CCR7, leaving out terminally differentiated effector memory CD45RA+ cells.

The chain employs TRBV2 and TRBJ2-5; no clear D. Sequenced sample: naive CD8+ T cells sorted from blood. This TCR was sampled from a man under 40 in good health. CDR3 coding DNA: TGTGCCAGACAGCTTATCCGTCCACAAGAGACCCAGTACTTC. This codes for CARQLIRPQETQYF.